A selection of T cell receptor beta chains follows, all from one sample in a study of shared clonotypes between healthy human individuals. Produced via immunoSEQ multiplex PCR; TCRdb's table is partial and in-frame only. The sample has under 1,900,000 clones; less than 99% are singletons. Sequencing was carried out using naive CD4+ T cells sorted from blood. These receptors were taken from a man in his thirties or forties in good health. The CDR3 runs from the conserved cysteine through the conserved F or W. D genes are given only for firm matches. Clone size is stated in some rows and not others, as once, few, many or a class when expanded.

cdr3_aa	cdr3_nt	v_call	clone_size	j_call	d_call
CASSFSGTGGGQFF	TGTGCCAGCAGCTTTTCCGGGACAGGGGGCGGGCAGTTCTTC	TRBV5-5	.	TRBJ2-1	TRBD1
CASSPTGQGAIWKYNEQFF	TGTGCCAGCAGTCCCACCGGACAGGGGGCCATATGGAAGTACAATGAGCAGTTCTTC	TRBV27	.	TRBJ2-1	TRBD1
CASSGTAHRTEAFF	TGTGCCAGCAGCGGCACCGCGCATAGGACTGAAGCTTTCTTT	TRBV11-1	.	TRBJ1-1	.
CASSLQGGGSNQPQHF	TGTGCCAGCAGCTTACAGGGGGGAGGCAGCAATCAGCCCCAGCATTTT	TRBV7-9	.	TRBJ1-5	TRBD1
CASSGGTAGNTIYF	TGTGCCAGCAGCGGAGGGACGGCCGGAAACACCATATATTTT	TRBV14	.	TRBJ1-3	.
CASSVSWTGFHEQFF	TGTGCCAGCAGTGTGTCTTGGACAGGGTTCCATGAGCAGTTCTTC	TRBV7-9	.	TRBJ2-1	TRBD1
CASKPDYGYTF	TGTGCCAGCAAGCCAGATTATGGCTACACCTTC	TRBV6-6	.	TRBJ1-2	.
CASSPGQAVKQYF	TGTGCCAGCAGCCCGGGACAGGCTGTGAAGCAGTACTTC	TRBV11-1	.	TRBJ2-7	TRBD1
CASSLGRAATYGYTF	TGTGCCAGCAGCTTAGGGCGGGCAGCTACCTATGGCTACACCTTC	TRBV7-2	.	TRBJ1-2	.
CASRLGREEVETQYF	TGCGCCAGCAGGCTCGGGCGGGAGGAGGTAGAGACCCAGTACTTC	TRBV5-1	.	TRBJ2-5	TRBD2
CASSPDRLNEKLFF	TGTGCCAGCTCACCCGACAGGCTTAATGAAAAACTGTTTTTT	TRBV18	.	TRBJ1-4	.
CASSSQGINQPQHF	TGTGCCAGCAGCTCGCAGGGTATTAATCAGCCCCAGCATTTT	TRBV7-2	.	TRBJ1-5	.
CSVKFWLGSSYNEQFF	TGCAGCGTTAAATTTTGGCTCGGGAGCTCCTACAATGAGCAGTTCTTC	TRBV29-1	.	TRBJ2-1	.
CASSFDAGSTDTQYF	TGCGCCAGCAGCTTCGACGCGGGAAGCACAGATACGCAGTATTTT	TRBV5-1	.	TRBJ2-3	.
CASSVGRTPTDTQYF	TGTGCCAGCAGCGTAGGAAGAACCCCAACAGATACGCAGTATTTT	TRBV9	.	TRBJ2-3	.
CASSPTGSSNQPQHF	TGTGCCAGCTCACCTACAGGGTCCAGCAATCAGCCCCAGCATTTT	TRBV18	.	TRBJ1-5	.
CASWTSGYSYNEQFF	TGTGCCAGCTGGACTAGCGGATACTCCTACAATGAGCAGTTCTTC	TRBV27	.	TRBJ2-1	TRBD2
CASSLMAYTDTQYF	TGTGCCAGCAGTTTAATGGCCTACACAGATACGCAGTATTTT	TRBV27	.	TRBJ2-3	.
CASSLGGTNIYEQYF	TGTGCCAGCAGCTTGGGAGGGACAAACATCTACGAGCAGTACTTC	TRBV5-5	.	TRBJ2-7	.
CASSLVGGEQFF	TGTGCCAGCAGCTTAGTAGGGGGTGAGCAGTTCTTC	TRBV7-6	.	TRBJ2-1	.
CASKASPTGTYEQYF	TGTGCCAGCAAGGCCTCCCCGACAGGGACCTACGAGCAGTACTTC	TRBV6-1	once	TRBJ2-7	TRBD1
CASSIGALAETQYF	TGTGCCAGTAGTATTGGGGCTCTTGCAGAGACCCAGTACTTC	TRBV19	.	TRBJ2-5	.
CSVRTAYEQYF	TGCAGCGTTCGAACAGCCTACGAGCAGTACTTC	TRBV29-1	.	TRBJ2-7	.
CASSEVEQFF	TGTGCCAGCAGTGAGGTTGAGCAGTTCTTC	TRBV25-1	.	TRBJ2-1	.
CASSQDLRFSEQYF	TGTGCCAGCAGTCAGGACCTCCGGTTTAGTGAGCAGTACTTC	TRBV5-6	.	TRBJ2-7	.
CASSPRDTAEAFF	TGTGCCAGCTCACCACGAGATACCGCTGAAGCTTTCTTT	TRBV18	.	TRBJ1-1	.
CASSWTSGRGGSNEQYF	TGTGCCAGCAGTTGGACTAGCGGGAGGGGGGGTAGCAACGAGCAGTACTTC	TRBV7-2	.	TRBJ2-7	TRBD2
CASRPGGGTDTQYF	TGTGCCAGCAGACCGGGGGGTGGCACAGATACGCAGTATTTT	TRBV5-4	once	TRBJ2-3	TRBD2
CASSPLGEPYEQYF	TGTGCCAGCAGTCCCTTAGGGGAACCCTACGAGCAGTACTTC	TRBV27	.	TRBJ2-7	.
CASSFRGASNQPQHF	TGTGCCAGCAGCTTTAGGGGTGCTAGCAATCAGCCCCAGCATTTT	TRBV5-6	once	TRBJ1-5	.
CASSSSRGFNQPQHF	TGTGCCAGCAGTTCTTCTCGGGGCTTCAATCAGCCCCAGCATTTT	TRBV28	once	TRBJ1-5	.
CATSREGLNQFF	TGTGCCACCAGCAGAGAGGGGCTTAACCAGTTCTTC	TRBV15	.	TRBJ2-1	.
CASSLQTSGLAKNIQYF	TGTGCCAGCAGTTTACAAACTAGCGGGCTAGCCAAAAACATTCAGTACTTC	TRBV28	.	TRBJ2-4	TRBD2
CASSLFREGLRETQYF	TGTGCCAGCAGCTTGTTTCGGGAGGGCCTCCGAGAGACCCAGTACTTC	TRBV5-6	.	TRBJ2-5	TRBD2
CASSSQENTEAFF	TGTGCCAGCAGCTCACAGGAGAACACTGAAGCTTTCTTT	TRBV7-2	.	TRBJ1-1	.
CASSPPGRPTEQYF	TGTGCCAGCAGCCCTCCGGGACGCCCGACCGAGCAGTACTTC	TRBV7-2	.	TRBJ2-7	.
CASSLPGLGPQHF	TGTGCCAGCAGCCTCCCCGGACTTGGGCCCCAGCATTTT	TRBV7-2	once	TRBJ1-5	.
CASSKRFGGNQETQYF	TGTGCCAGCAGCAAACGATTTGGAGGGAACCAAGAGACCCAGTACTTC	TRBV9	.	TRBJ2-5	.
CSARGDEQFF	TGCAGTGCTAGAGGGGATGAGCAGTTCTTC	TRBV20-1	.	TRBJ2-1	.
CASSRAMTGYEQYF	TGTGCCAGCAGTAGGGCCATGACGGGGTACGAGCAGTACTTC	TRBV27	.	TRBJ2-7	.
CAISENRNNEQFF	TGTGCCATCAGTGAGAACAGAAACAATGAGCAGTTCTTC	TRBV10-3	.	TRBJ2-1	.
CASSRVGQGHYEQYF	TGTGCCAGCAGCCGAGTAGGACAGGGGCACTACGAGCAGTACTTC	TRBV14	.	TRBJ2-7	TRBD1
CASSLAPNLEQYF	TGTGCCAGCAGCTTGGCCCCCAATCTCGAGCAGTACTTC	TRBV5-5	.	TRBJ2-7	.
CASSPGTGVRDTQYF	TGTGCCAGCAGCCCCGGGACAGGGGTGCGGGATACGCAGTATTTT	TRBV5-4	.	TRBJ2-3	TRBD1
CASSGVRAGELFF	TGTGCCAGCAGTGGGGTGAGGGCCGGGGAGCTGTTTTTT	TRBV6-1	.	TRBJ2-2	.
CASRPQGGEDTEAFF	TGTGCCAGCAGACCCCAGGGGGGAGAGGACACTGAAGCTTTCTTT	TRBV6-1	.	TRBJ1-1	TRBD1
CASSFWVYEQYF	TGTGCCAGCAGCTTTTGGGTTTACGAGCAGTACTTC	TRBV7-8	.	TRBJ2-7	.
CASSRQGSYEQYF	TGTGCCAGCAGCCGACAGGGGTCCTACGAGCAGTACTTC	TRBV6-6	.	TRBJ2-7	TRBD1
CSVERDINGYTF	TGCAGCGTTGAAAGGGATATCAATGGCTACACCTTC	TRBV29-1	once	TRBJ1-2	.
CASSHGGQGAQGPQHF	TGTGCCAGCAGTCATGGAGGACAGGGGGCTCAGGGGCCCCAGCATTTT	TRBV5-6	.	TRBJ1-5	TRBD1
CATSRGQGYTGELFF	TGTGCCACCAGCAGGGGACAGGGATACACCGGGGAGCTGTTTTTT	TRBV15	.	TRBJ2-2	TRBD1
CSATPYDEQFF	TGCAGTGCTACCCCATACGATGAGCAGTTCTTC	TRBV20-1	.	TRBJ2-1	.
CASRTPPAGVRTDTQYF	TGTGCCAGCAGGACCCCTCCCGCGGGAGTTCGCACAGATACGCAGTATTTT	TRBV2	.	TRBJ2-3	TRBD2
CASSPRQGVQYF	TGTGCCAGTAGTCCGCGACAGGGTGTGCAGTACTTC	TRBV19	.	TRBJ2-7	TRBD1